These T cell receptor beta chains were read from a single sample in a study of T cells in Graves' hyperthyroidism and ophthalmopathy. TCRdb ran MiXCR on the multiplex PCR reads and lists one entry per CDR3 protein. The sample lists hundreds of thousands of distinct CDR3 sequences; less than 20% were seen once. Source material: blood. These receptors were obtained from a man in his forties with Graves' ophthalmopathy. Each CDR3 is given with its conserved first and last residue. A D gene is named only where the DNA matches it firmly. The size of a clone is reported for some rows only, either as once, few or many, or as a class for expanded clones.

v_call: TRBV9
d_call: -
clone_size: many
j_call: TRBJ1-1
cdr3_nt: TGTGCCAGCAGCGTAGATCAGGGGAGCACTGAAGCTTTCTTT
cdr3_aa: CASSVDQGSTEAFF

v_call: TRBV29-1
d_call: TRBD2
clone_size: few
j_call: TRBJ2-7
cdr3_nt: TGCAGCGCCTCGGTAACGGGAGGATACGAGCAGTACTTC
cdr3_aa: CSASVTGGYEQYF

v_call: TRBV7-9
d_call: TRBD1
clone_size: -
j_call: TRBJ1-2
cdr3_nt: TGTGCCAGCAGCGGAGGACAGGGAGGCTATGGCTACACCTTC
cdr3_aa: CASSGGQGGYGYTF

v_call: TRBV2
d_call: -
clone_size: -
j_call: TRBJ2-1
cdr3_nt: TGTGCCAGCAGTTACAGGGTTGGAGGTGAGCAGTTCTTC
cdr3_aa: CASSYRVGGEQFF

v_call: TRBV6-1
d_call: TRBD2
clone_size: few
j_call: TRBJ2-5
cdr3_nt: TGTGCCAGCAGTTATGCCAGCGGGGGCTTCCAAGAGACCCAGTACTTC
cdr3_aa: CASSYASGGFQETQYF

v_call: TRBV6-6
d_call: -
clone_size: -
j_call: TRBJ2-6
cdr3_nt: TGTGCCAGCAGTTACAGGGGGAGAGGCGCTGGGGCCAACGTCCTGACTTTC
cdr3_aa: CASSYRGRGAGANVLTF

v_call: TRBV7-3
d_call: TRBD1
clone_size: -
j_call: TRBJ2-2
cdr3_nt: TGTGCCAGCAGGCACAGGGGGCGAGCTACCGGGGAGCTGTTTTTT
cdr3_aa: CASRHRGRATGELFF

v_call: TRBV6-1
d_call: -
clone_size: -
j_call: TRBJ2-1
cdr3_nt: TGTGCCAGCACCCCACAAGGACCCTACAATGAGCAGTTCTTC
cdr3_aa: CASTPQGPYNEQFF

v_call: TRBV6-1
d_call: TRBD2
clone_size: few
j_call: TRBJ2-1
cdr3_nt: TGTGCCAGCAGTCTCGGACTAGCGGGGGGCGTTAGCTCCTACAATGAGCAGTTCTTC
cdr3_aa: CASSLGLAGGVSSYNEQFF

v_call: TRBV20-1
d_call: -
clone_size: many
j_call: TRBJ2-3
cdr3_nt: TGCAGTGTCCCGGGGAGAACAGATACGCAGTATTTT
cdr3_aa: CSVPGRTDTQYF

v_call: TRBV12-3/TRBV12-4
d_call: TRBD1
clone_size: many
j_call: TRBJ2-3
cdr3_nt: TGTGCCAGCACCCACGACAGGGGGGGTACAGATACGCAGTATTTT
cdr3_aa: CASTHDRGGTDTQYF

v_call: TRBV7-2
d_call: -
clone_size: many
j_call: TRBJ2-3
cdr3_nt: TGTGCCAGCAGCTTAGCTCTTGCGGGGACTCGCGATACGCAGTATTTT
cdr3_aa: CASSLALAGTRDTQYF

v_call: TRBV20-1
d_call: TRBD2
clone_size: -
j_call: TRBJ2-2
cdr3_nt: TGCAGTGCTAGAGATCTGCGGGGGGGCGCATCTGGGGAGCTGTTTTTT
cdr3_aa: CSARDLRGGASGELFF